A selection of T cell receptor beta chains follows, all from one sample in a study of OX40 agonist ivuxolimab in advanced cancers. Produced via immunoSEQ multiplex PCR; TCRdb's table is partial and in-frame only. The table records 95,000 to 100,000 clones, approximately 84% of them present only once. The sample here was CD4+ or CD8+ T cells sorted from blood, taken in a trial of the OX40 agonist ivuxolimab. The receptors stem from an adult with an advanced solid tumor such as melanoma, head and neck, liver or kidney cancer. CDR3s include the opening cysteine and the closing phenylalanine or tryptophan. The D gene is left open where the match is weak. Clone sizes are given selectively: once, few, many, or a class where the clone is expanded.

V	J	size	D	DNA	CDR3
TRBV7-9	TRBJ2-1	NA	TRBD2	TGTGCCAGCAGCTTATTTCTGCTAGCGGATAACTACAATGAGCAGTTCTTC	CASSLFLLADNYNEQFF
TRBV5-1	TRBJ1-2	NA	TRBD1	TGCGCCAGCAGCTTTGATCAGGGGGCCTATGGCTACACCTTC	CASSFDQGAYGYTF
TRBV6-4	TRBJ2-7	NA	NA	TGTGCCAGCAGGGAGGGTGAGGACGAGCAGTACTTC	CASREGEDEQYF
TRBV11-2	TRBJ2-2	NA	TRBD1	TGTGCCAGCAGCTTCGGGACAGTATCCGGGGAGCTGTTTTTT	CASSFGTVSGELFF
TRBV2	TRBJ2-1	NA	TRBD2	TGTGCCAGCAGCGTAACCGGGACTAGCGGGGGGCCCTCCTACAATGAGCAGTTCTTC	CASSVTGTSGGPSYNEQFF
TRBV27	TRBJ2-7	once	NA	TGTGCCAGCAGTTTATCGTTCAGGGGGGCCTCCTACGAGCAGTACTTC	CASSLSFRGASYEQYF
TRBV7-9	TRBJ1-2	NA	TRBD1	TGTGCCAGCAGCTTAAGGCTGGACAGGCAAAACTATGGCTACACCTTC	CASSLRLDRQNYGYTF
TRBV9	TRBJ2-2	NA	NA	TGTGCCAGCAGCCCCTCGAATTCCTACACCGGGGAGCTGTTTTTT	CASSPSNSYTGELFF
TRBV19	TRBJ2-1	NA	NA	TGTGCCAGTACCCGGACTATTCTAAGCTCCTACAATGAGCAGTTCTTC	CASTRTILSSYNEQFF
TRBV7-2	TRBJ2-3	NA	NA	TGTGCCAGCAGCTTGAGTAGCTTCACAGATACGCAGTATTTT	CASSLSSFTDTQYF
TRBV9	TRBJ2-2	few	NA	TGTGCCAGCAGCGTAGTGAGAGGCGGCGGGGAGCTGTTTTTT	CASSVVRGGGELFF
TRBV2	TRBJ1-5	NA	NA	TGTGCCAGCAGTGAGGATTACAGGCAGCCCCAGCATTTT	CASSEDYRQPQHF
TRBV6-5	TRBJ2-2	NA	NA	TGTGCCAGCAGTCCCCTAACGGGAGTAACCGGGGAGCTGTTTTTT	CASSPLTGVTGELFF
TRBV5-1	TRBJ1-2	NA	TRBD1	TGCGCCAGCAGTCCTGACAGGGGAAGCCAATATGGCTACACCTTC	CASSPDRGSQYGYTF
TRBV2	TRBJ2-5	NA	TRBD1	TGTGCCAGCAGTGAGCCATCCGGGACAGTTTATCAAGAGACCCAGTACTTC	CASSEPSGTVYQETQYF
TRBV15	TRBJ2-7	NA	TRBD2	TGTGCCACCAGCAGGTCGACCGGGACTAAGAGCCACGAGCAGTACTTC	CATSRSTGTKSHEQYF
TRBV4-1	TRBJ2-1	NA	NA	TGCGCCAGCAGCCAAGAAGACTCAGGGGCAGGGGAGCAGTTCTTC	CASSQEDSGAGEQFF
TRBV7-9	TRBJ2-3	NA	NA	TGTGCCAGCAGCTTAGTCCCAGGGGCCTACACAGATACGCAGTATTTT	CASSLVPGAYTDTQYF
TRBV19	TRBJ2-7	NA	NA	TGTGCCAGTAGTACTTACCGGGACGGCTCTTCGGAAGGGGAGCAGTACTTC	CASSTYRDGSSEGEQYF
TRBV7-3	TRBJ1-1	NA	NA	TGTGCCAGCAGCTTAGAGACCAACACTGAAGCTTTCTTT	CASSLETNTEAFF
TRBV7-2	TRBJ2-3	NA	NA	TGTGCCAGCAGCTTACTAGCGTCTAGCACAGATACGCAGTATTTT	CASSLLASSTDTQYF
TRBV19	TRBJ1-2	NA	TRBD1	TGTGCCAGTAGTACTACAGGGGGTAACTATGGCTACACCTTC	CASSTTGGNYGYTF
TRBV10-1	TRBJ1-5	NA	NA	TGCGCCAGCAGTGAGTCGGGGGGGGTCCTCAATCAGCCCCAGCATTTT	CASSESGGVLNQPQHF
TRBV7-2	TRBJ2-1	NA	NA	TGTGCCAGCATCCTAGAGGCAGGGTGGGGTGAGCAGTTCTTC	CASILEAGWGEQFF
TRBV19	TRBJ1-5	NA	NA	TGTGCCAGTAGATTGGACGGGAATCAGCCCCAGCATTTT	CASRLDGNQPQHF
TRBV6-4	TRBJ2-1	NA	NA	TGTGCCAGCAGTGACGGGGGGCAGGGCACTGAGCAGTTCTTC	CASSDGGQGTEQFF
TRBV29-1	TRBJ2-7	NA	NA	TGCAGCGTTGGGGGGTTTGGAACCTACGAGCAGTACTTC	CSVGGFGTYEQYF
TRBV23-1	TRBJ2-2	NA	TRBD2	TGCGCCAGCAGTCAATTGTCTAGCGGGTACACCGGGGAGCTGTTTTTT	CASSQLSSGYTGELFF